Reported below is one TCR beta chain. Its antigen has not been determined. No clone much larger than this one lies a single base away; base qualities are absent. These data are taken from a study of response to subunit inactivated influenza vaccine (dated by TCRdb to 2016 to 2019). Turning to the overall study: Deep quantitative profiling of the T cell receptor repertoire was used in the study to follow responses to a trivalent subunit inactivated influenza vaccine.

The time point label, read with the paper, signifies: around 47 days after influenza vaccine administration. The library relied on RT-PCR. Sequencing was carried out with an Illumina HiSeq 2500. In TCRdb, the public reads were trimmed at Q25 with fastp and aligned with MiXCR, with productive beta chains retained. Identical CDR3 protein sequences are pooled into one entry, listed with their most common genes and DNA. This sample is represented by about 160,000 distinct CDR3 sequences; around 9.9% of them were singletons. Over 10% of the sample is held by the ten biggest clonotypes. Reading from cysteine to phenylalanine, the CDR3 counts 16 amino acids. This entry keeps only the CDR3 DNA: 48 bases, framed from base 1. Cut back by 0 bases and 7 bases, the V and J ends lie 16 bases apart. For CDR1 and CDR2, the germline V gene lists LGHNA and YSLEER. Overall study outcomes, separate from this receptor: According to the authors, only a limited number of new T cells may be recruited by each seasonal influenza vaccination.

Source: non-naive T cells sorted from PBMCs, taken around seven weeks after vaccination. The cell subset or site tag for this specimen amounts to: memory T cell fraction. The receptor was isolated from a man over 45 who received an inactivated influenza vaccine. Donor details come from another sample of the same person, matched by shared clones. The chain employs TRBV4-3 and TRBJ1-5; TRBD1 is possibly the D segment (6 matching bases). Here the CDR3 is given as CASSQELGRGDQPQHF. The bases read TGCGCCAGCAGCCAAGAACTGGGCAGGGGTGACCAGCCCCAGCATTTT.